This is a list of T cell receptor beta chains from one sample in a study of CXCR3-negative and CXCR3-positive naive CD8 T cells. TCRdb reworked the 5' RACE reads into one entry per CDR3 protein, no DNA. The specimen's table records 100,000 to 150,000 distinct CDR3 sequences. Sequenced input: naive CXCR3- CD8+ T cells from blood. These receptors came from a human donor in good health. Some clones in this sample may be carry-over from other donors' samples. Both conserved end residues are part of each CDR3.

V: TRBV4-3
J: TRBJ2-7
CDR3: CASSQHRDIDESYEQYF

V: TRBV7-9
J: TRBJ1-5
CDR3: CASSPPGFNQPQHF

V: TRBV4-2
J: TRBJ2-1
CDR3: CASSENRAQYNEQFF

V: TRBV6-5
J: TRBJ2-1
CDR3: CASSRSGRLNEQFF

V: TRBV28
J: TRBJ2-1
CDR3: CATKGMAGGVNEQFF

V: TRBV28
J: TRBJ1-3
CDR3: CASSLSAGLTGNTIYF

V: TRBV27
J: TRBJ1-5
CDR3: CASSSGQGTFNQPQHF

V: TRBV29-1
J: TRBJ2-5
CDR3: CSVDQAGELETQYF

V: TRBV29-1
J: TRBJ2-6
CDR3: CSVEESGAGWANVLTF

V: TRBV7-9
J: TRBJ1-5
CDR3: CASSPATGAAWPQHF

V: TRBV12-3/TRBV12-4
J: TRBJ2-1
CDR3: CASSLGGTEQFF

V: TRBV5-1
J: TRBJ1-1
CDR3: CASSLSWTGNTEAFF

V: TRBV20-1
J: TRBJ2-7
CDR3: CSARDGGVSVYEQYF

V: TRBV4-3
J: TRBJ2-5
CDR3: CASSSGQGGLQETQYF

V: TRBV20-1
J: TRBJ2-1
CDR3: CSASGQGSSGRRETYNEQFF

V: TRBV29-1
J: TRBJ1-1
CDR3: CSTGGNTEAFF

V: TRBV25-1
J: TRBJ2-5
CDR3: CASSEAVQETQYF

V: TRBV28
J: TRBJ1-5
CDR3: CASRQYSGNQPQHF

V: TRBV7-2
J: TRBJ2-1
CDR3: CASSLDVGGSYNEQFF

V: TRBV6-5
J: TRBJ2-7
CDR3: CASSLGPGLAGAYEQYF

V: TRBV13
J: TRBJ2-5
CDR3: CASSLVGPGETQYF

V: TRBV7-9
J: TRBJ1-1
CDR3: CASRQTGHTEAFF

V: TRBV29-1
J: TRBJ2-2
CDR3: CSVLWSGTGELFF

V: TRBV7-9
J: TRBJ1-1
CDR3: CASSPSGQGSFF

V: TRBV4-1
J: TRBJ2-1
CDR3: CASSQGTSGSSYNEQFF

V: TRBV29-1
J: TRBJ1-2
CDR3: CSVEPTTGYGYTF

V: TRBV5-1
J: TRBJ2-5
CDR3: CASSWGQNQETQYF

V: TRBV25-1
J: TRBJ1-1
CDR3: CASRKGGNTEAFF

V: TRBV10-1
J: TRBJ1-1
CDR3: CASSEQGAAEAFF

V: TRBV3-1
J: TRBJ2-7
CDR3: CASSHSHEQYF

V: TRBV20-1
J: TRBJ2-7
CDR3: CSALDIGAYEQYF

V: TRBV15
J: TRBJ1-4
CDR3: CATSPHRREKLFF

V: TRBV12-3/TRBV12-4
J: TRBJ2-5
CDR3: CASSPGTKETQYF

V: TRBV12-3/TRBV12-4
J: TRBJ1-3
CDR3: CASSVDREGGSNTIYF

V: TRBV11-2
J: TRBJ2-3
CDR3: CASSRPSTDTQYF

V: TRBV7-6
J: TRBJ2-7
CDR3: CASSFGTEGYEQYF

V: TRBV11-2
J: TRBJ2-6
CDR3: CASSLDPGANVLTF

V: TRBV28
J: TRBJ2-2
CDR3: CASSLRSGELLF

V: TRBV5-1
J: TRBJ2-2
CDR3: CASSLDPLVLGTGELFF

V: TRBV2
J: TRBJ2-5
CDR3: CASSASGGVTETQYF

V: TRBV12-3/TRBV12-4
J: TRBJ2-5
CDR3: CASTLGVGEETQYF

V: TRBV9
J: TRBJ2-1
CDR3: CASSAEFYNEQFF

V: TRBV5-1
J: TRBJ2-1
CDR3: CASSLGQDGPYNEQFF

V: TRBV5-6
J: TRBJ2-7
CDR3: CASSSEGRQDEQYF

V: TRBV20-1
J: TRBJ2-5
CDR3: CSARRDRDPGGDTQYF

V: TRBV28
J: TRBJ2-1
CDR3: CASSFDLVDRVNEQFF

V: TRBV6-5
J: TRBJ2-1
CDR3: CASSITPHEQFF

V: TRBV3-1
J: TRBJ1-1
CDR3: CASSQGDGVMNTEAFF

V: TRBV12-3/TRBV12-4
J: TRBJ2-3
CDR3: CASSLTSESTDTQYF

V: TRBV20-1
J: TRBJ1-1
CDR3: CSARVVRGIDTEAFF